In its sample, the clone carrying this T cell receptor (beta chain) was seen a few times. The antigen remains unidentified. This PCR relied on a set of 60 Vbeta primers and 13 Jbeta primers. Data came from immunoSEQ multiplex PCR; TCRdb stores just in-frame clones and leaves some out. The data hold fewer than 130,000 clones, with about 59% observed a single time. This CDR3 has 15 amino acids. Looked up from germline, CDR1 is SGHTA and CDR2 is FQGNSA. V lost 5 bases and J lost 0, with 12 bases in between. The data were taken from a study of cytomegalovirus exposure and HLA in healthy donors. Study conclusions and caveats: Cytomegalovirus association was listed for under 200 TCR beta chains. One variant, a missense change in DCLRE1C, was linked in a later analysis to TCR beta V- and J-gene trimming. A previous analysis found most TCR beta V segments productive roughly 90% or roughly 30% of the time.

Healthy donors of bone marrow made up the group. This chain joins TRBV7-2 and TRBJ2-3; TRBD1 might be the D (5 bases). This sequence was found in a man aged 25 to 40 in good health and CMV-seropositive. The material sequenced was PBMCs. The CDR3 coding sequence is TGTGCCAGCAGCCCTCTAGGGGTTAGCACAGATACGCAGTATTTT. Amino acids: CASSPLGVSTDTQYF.